This T cell receptor (beta chain) is from a study of blood T cell repertoires in COVID-19. Across the whole study: The United States, Italy and Spain supplied acute and convalescent COVID-19 samples.

Original data processing: It was from reference gene primer amplification that nucleated cell counts were estimated. Generated by immunoSEQ multiplex PCR, the TCRdb table keeps only in-frame clones and is missing some. D and trimming come from the DNA, and the V and J calls and clone size come from that table. The sample has about 90,000 clones, about 86% seen once. The V end lost 6 bases, the J end lost 1 base, and 6 bases lay between the germline ends. The CDR3 loop spans 13 amino acids. CDR1 and CDR2 from the germline V gene are SGHVS and FNYEAQ. The rearrangement joins TRBV7-6 to TRBJ2-2; D not resolved. The specimen sequenced was peripheral blood. The TCR sequence derives from a man at least 80 years old with active or convalescent COVID-19. The CDR3 loop is CASRAGNTGELFF. The CDR3, as DNA: TGTGCCAGCAGGGCAGGGAACACCGGGGAGCTGTTTTTT.